This entry features one TCR beta chain sequence. The antigen is unknown. Tumor samples used roughly 19-55 mg of diced tissue. CDR1 is WNHNN, CDR2 SYGVQD, per germline (reference sequence). The CDR3 spans 16 residues. Trimming removed 6 bases from V and 6 bases from J; junction bases left unmatched: 8. The source of the sample is a study of early stage breast cancer tumors. Sequencing was performed with immunoSEQ multiplex PCR; in TCRdb, only in-frame clones are kept and a portion is missing. The profile shows approximately 31,000 clones, almost 75% of them singletons. Study-wide points: Bulk DNA sequencing of unsorted cells missed chain pairing and markers. Compared with adjacent normal breast tissue, tumors showed around 2.7-fold greater T cell density and higher clonality. Commonly generated sequences made up most enriched TCRB sequences shared between patients.

This chain uses TRBV10-1 with TRBJ2-3, with 14 bases matching TRBD2. The sequence came from a person in their twenties or thirties with breast cancer. Sequenced input: breast tumor tissue. The CDR3 DNA reads TGCGCCAGCAGCACCGGGACTAGCGGGAGAAGCGATACGCAGTATTTT. Translating it yields CASSTGTSGRSDTQYF.